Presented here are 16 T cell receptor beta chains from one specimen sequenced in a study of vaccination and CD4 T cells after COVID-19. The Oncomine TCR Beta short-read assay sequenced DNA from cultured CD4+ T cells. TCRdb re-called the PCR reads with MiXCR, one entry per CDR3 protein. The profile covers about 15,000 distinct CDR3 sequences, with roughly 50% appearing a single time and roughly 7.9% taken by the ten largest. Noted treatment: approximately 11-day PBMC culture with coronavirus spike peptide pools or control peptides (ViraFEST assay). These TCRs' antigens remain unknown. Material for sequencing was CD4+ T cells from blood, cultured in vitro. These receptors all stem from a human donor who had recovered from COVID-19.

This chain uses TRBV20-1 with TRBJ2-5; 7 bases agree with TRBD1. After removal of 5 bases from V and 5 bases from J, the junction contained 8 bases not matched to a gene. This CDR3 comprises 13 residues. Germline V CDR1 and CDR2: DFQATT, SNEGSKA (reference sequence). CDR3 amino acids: CSAPTGRGETQYF. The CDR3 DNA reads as TGCAGTGCTCCGACAGGGCGCGGGGAGACCCAGTACTTC.

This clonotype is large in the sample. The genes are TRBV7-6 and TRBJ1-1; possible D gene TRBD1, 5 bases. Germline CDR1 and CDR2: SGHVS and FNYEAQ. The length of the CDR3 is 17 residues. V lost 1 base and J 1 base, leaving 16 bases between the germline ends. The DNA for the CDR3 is TGTGCCAGCAGCTTAGGTAATTGGGCAGGGTCGAACACTGAAGCTTTCTTT. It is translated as CASSLGNWAGSNTEAFF.

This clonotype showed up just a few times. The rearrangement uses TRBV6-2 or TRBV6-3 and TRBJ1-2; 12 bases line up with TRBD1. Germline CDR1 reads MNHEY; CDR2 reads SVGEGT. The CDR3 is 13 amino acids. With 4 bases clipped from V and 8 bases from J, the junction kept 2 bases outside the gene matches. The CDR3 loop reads CASSWDRGQGYTF. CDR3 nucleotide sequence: TGTGCCAGCAGTTGGGACAGGGGGCAAGGCTACACCTTC.

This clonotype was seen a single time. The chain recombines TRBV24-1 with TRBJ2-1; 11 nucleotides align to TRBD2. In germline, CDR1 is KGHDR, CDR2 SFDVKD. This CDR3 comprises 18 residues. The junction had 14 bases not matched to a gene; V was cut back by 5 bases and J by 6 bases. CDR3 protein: CATSGGLLAGVSRNEQFF. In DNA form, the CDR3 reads TGTGCCACCAGTGGGGGTTTACTAGCGGGAGTTTCTCGCAATGAGCAGTTCTTC.

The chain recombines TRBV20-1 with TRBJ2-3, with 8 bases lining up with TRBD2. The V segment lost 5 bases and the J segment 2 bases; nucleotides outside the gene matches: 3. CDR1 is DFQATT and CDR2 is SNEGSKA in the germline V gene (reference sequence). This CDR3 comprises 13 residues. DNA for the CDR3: TGCAGTGCTTTACTAGCGGCCACAGATACGCAGTATTTT. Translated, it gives CSALLAATDTQYF.

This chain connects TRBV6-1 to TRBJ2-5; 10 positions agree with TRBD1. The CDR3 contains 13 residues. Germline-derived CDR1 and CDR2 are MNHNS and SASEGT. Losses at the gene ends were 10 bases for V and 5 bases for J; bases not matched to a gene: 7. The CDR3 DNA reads TGTGCCAACCGGGACAGGGGTTCGGAGACCCAGTACTTC. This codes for CANRDRGSETQYF.

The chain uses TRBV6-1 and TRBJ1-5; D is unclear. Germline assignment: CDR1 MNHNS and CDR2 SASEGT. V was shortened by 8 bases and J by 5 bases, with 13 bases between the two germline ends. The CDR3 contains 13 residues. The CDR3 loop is CASGLSADQPQHF. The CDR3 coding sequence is TGTGCCAGCGGCCTGAGCGCGGATCAGCCCCAGCATTTT.

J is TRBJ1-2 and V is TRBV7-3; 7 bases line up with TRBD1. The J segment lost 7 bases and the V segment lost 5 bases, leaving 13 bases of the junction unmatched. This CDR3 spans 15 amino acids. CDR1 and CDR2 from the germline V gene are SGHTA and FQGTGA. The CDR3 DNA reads TGTGCCAGCAGCCCAGGACAGGTCCCTTCGGGTGGCTACACCTTC. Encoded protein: CASSPGQVPSGGYTF.

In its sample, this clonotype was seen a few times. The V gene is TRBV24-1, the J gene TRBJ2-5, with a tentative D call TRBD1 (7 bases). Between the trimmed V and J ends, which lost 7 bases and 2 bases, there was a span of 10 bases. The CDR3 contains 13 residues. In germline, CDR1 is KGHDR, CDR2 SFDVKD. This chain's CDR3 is CATSRGDQETQYF. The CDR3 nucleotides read TGTGCCACCAGCAGGGGGGATCAAGAGACCCAGTACTTC.

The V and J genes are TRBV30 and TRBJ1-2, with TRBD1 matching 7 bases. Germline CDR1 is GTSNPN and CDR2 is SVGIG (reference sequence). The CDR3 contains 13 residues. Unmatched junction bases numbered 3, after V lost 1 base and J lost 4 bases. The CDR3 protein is CAWSGSGGYGYTF. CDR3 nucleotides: TGTGCCTGGAGTGGTTCAGGGGGCTATGGCTACACCTTC.

The CDR3 DNA is TGTGCCAGCAGCTTAGAGTCAGCAGGGATCGAGCAGTACTTC. Protein: CASSLESAGIEQYF. The chain joins TRBV11-3 to TRBJ2-7; a possible D gene is TRBD1 (5 bases). The CDR3 extends over 14 amino acids. V was shortened by 0 bases and J by 6 bases, with 12 bases between the two germline ends. Germline loops: CDR1 SGHNT, CDR2 YENEEA.

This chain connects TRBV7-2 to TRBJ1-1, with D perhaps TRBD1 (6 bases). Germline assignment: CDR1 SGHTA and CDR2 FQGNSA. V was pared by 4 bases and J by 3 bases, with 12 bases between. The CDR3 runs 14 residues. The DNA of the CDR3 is TGTGCCAGCAGCTACCAGGGGTCGGACACTGAAGCTTTCTTT. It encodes CASSYQGSDTEAFF.

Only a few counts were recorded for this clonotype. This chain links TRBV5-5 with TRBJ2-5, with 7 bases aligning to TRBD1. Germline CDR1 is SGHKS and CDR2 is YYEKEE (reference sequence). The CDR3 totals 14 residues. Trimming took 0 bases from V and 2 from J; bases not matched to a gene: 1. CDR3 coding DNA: TGTGCCAGCAGCTTGGACAGGGGACAAGAGACCCAGTACTTC. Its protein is CASSLDRGQETQYF. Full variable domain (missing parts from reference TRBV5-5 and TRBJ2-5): DAGVTQSPTHLIKTRGQQVTLRCSPISGHKSVSWYQQVLGQGPQFIFQYYEKEERGRGNFPDRFSARQFPNYSSELNVNALLLGDSALYLCASSLDRGQETQYFGPGTRLLVL.

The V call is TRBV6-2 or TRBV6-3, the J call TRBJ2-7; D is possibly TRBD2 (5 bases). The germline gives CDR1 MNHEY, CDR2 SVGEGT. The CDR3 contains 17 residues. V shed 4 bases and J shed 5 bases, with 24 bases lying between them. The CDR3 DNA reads TGTGCCAGCAGTTCCGCCGCGGCTGAAGCGGCCTCTCACGAGCAGTACTTC. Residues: CASSSAAAEAASHEQYF.

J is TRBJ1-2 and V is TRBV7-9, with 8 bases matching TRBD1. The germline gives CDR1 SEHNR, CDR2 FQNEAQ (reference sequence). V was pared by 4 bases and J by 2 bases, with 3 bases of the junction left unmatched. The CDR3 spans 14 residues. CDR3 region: CASSSRQGNYGYTF. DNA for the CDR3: TGTGCCAGCAGCTCACGACAGGGGAACTATGGCTACACCTTC.

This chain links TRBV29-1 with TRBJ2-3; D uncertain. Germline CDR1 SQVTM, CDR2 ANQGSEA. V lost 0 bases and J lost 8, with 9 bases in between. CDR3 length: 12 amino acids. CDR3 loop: CSVEDPDGTQYF. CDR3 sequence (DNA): TGCAGCGTTGAAGATCCAGACGGTACGCAGTATTTT.